This T cell receptor (beta chain) was found in a study of cytomegalovirus exposure and HLA in healthy donors. Study-level background: It was reported in a later analysis that the same platform had been used for the 120 or so validation repertoires as for the approximately 700 first-cohort repertoires. Study-wide points: In vitro assays verified that three CMV-associated chains recognized CMV antigens specifically. The classifier reportedly diagnosed cytomegalovirus status with high specificity and sensitivity.

Measured with immunoSEQ multiplex PCR; TCRdb has only the in-frame clones, and not every one. The table lists approximately 230,000 clones, roughly nine tenths of them singletons, with around 12% in the top ten. In germline, CDR1 is SQVTM, CDR2 ANQGSEA. Trimming stripped 4 bases from V and 2 bases from J, with 12 bases between. The CDR3 has 14 residues. Donors came from a validation cohort of over a hundred subjects, distinct from the first 666-subject cohort. As regards this clone: Antigen: not known.

The sequence derives from a man between 18 and 29 years old in good health and CMV-seropositive. The sequenced material came from PBMCs. The chain joins TRBV29-1 to TRBJ2-1; D is uncertain. The CDR3 sequence is CSVGGPETYNEQFF. The CDR3 DNA sequence: TGCAGCGTTGGGGGTCCTGAGACCTACAATGAGCAGTTCTTC.